The clone carrying this TCR beta chain was picked up one time. Its specificity is not known. The sample belongs to a study of T cells in localized non-small cell lung cancer. Germline CDR1 MNHEY, CDR2 SMNVEV (reference sequence). The CDR3 is 14 amino acids. Trimming removed 3 bases at V and 2 bases at J, with 10 bases between. Study results and limitations: Heterogeneity remains possible because sequencing was limited to only one tumor region. Patients showing higher blood T cell density tended to see longer overall survival.

Method: immunoSEQ multiplex PCR; TCRdb's copy keeps in-frame clones and lacks some. Of about 18,000 clones in the sample, around four fifths were seen once. This material consisted of peripheral blood, taken before any cancer treatment. The rearrangement links TRBV27 to TRBJ1-1; D gene uncertain. The TCR originated in an older female donor with stage I lung adenocarcinoma. The CDR3 protein is CASSFSAINTEAFF. As DNA, the CDR3 is TGTGCCAGCAGTTTTTCAGCTATTAACACTGAAGCTTTCTTT.